This TCR beta chain was retrieved from a study of naive and memory T cell subsets. This clonotype is labeled medium-sized. Its specificity is unknown. Study results and limitations: In naive cells, over 90% of TCR sequences were seen only once.

Two oligonucleotides, mixed equimolar, formed the beta constant-region primer covering TRBC1 and TRBC2. Ligated cDNA was amplified by four rounds of PCR with nested alpha and beta constant-region primers and SP2. MiXCR was run by TCRdb on the UMI-ligation and nested PCR reads, yielding one entry per CDR3 protein. The profile shows around 18,000 distinct CDR3 sequences, approximately 9% of them singletons. CDR1 is MNHEY, CDR2 SVGEGT, per germline. The CDR3 spans 13 residues. V shed 5 bases and J shed 0 bases, with 6 bases lying between them. Material for sequencing was central memory CD8+ T cells from blood. The chain carries TRBV6-2 or TRBV6-3 and TRBJ2-3; D is tentatively TRBD1 or TRBD2 (5 bases each). The clonotype originates from a human donor in good health. DNA of the CDR3: TGTGCCAGCAGTCGGGACAGCACAGATACGCAGTATTTT. Its translation: CASSRDSTDTQYF.